The 26 T cell receptor beta chains reported below all come from one sample, sequenced in a study of T cell responses to AZD1222 COVID-19 vaccine. Sequencing used immunoSEQ multiplex PCR; TCRdb keeps in-frame clones, though not all of them. The table includes some 110,000 clones, 75% to 90% detected once. The sample consisted of peripheral blood, taken on day 0 of MenACWY control vaccination. The receptors come from an adult in good health.

The chain links TRBV6-5 to TRBJ1-2; weak D call: TRBD1 (5 bases). V lost 2 bases, J lost 4 bases, and 11 bases lay in between. The germline CDR1 and CDR2 sequences are MNHEY and SVGAGI. The CDR3 sequence is 14 residues long. As DNA, the CDR3 is TGTGCCAGCAGTTACAATCAGGGTGGCTATGGCTACACCTTC. Encoded protein: CASSYNQGGYGYTF.

The chain joins TRBV6-2 or TRBV6-3 to TRBJ1-2, with 8 bases fitting TRBD1. V gave up 6 bases and J gave up 7 bases; unmatched junction bases: 13. The CDR3 consists of 15 residues. Germline CDR1 and CDR2: MNHEY and SVGEGT. CDR3 region: CASSRETGVLSGYTF. As DNA, the CDR3 is TGTGCCAGCAGCCGCGAGACAGGGGTCCTAAGTGGCTACACCTTC.

This clone appeared a single time. The chain is built from TRBV4-3 and TRBJ1-6; D gene ambiguous. V shed 0 bases and J shed 0 bases, with 9 bases lying between them. Germline-derived CDR1 and CDR2 are LGHNA and YSLEER. CDR3 length: 17 residues. This chain's CDR3 is CASSQDRPSSYNSPLHF. Written as DNA, the CDR3 is TGCGCCAGCAGCCAAGACAGGCCGAGCTCCTATAATTCACCCCTCCACTTT.

The rearrangement joins TRBV4-2 to TRBJ1-2, with 7 bases that match TRBD1. Trimming removed 3 bases from V and 2 bases from J; junction bases left unmatched: 6. CDR3 length: 15 amino acids. Germline CDR1 LGHNA, CDR2 YNFKEQ. The CDR3 bases are TGTGCCAGCAGCCACCCCGACAGGGCGAACTATGGCTACACCTTC. The encoded protein is CASSHPDRANYGYTF.

V gene TRBV5-4 combines with J gene TRBJ1-6; 9 positions agree with TRBD1. The CDR3 loop spans 14 amino acids. Germline CDR1 and CDR2: SGHNT and YYREEE (reference sequence). V was clipped by 0 bases and J by 11 bases; unmatched bases: 3. The CDR3 DNA reads as TGTGCCAGCAGCTTGGCGGGACAGGGAGCACCCCTCCACTTT. This gives the protein CASSLAGQGAPLHF.

This rearrangement joins TRBV24-1 to TRBJ2-5; 9 bases fit TRBD1. CDR3 length: 14 residues. Germline V gene lookup returns CDR1 KGHDR and CDR2 SFDVKD. The V and J ends lost 3 bases and 2 bases, in that order; junction bases with no gene match: 0. DNA of the CDR3: TGTGCCACCAGTGATGGGACAGGGCAAGAGACCCAGTACTTC. Protein: CATSDGTGQETQYF.

The J gene is TRBJ1-6, the V gene TRBV3-1 (or the pseudogene TRBV3-2); 8 bases agree with TRBD1. This CDR3 contains 17 residues. Germline trimming cut 6 bases from V and 0 bases from J; bases unmatched to any gene: 7. The germline V gene has CDR1 LGHDT and CDR2 YNNKEL (reference sequence). The CDR3 sequence: CASRAGTGSSYNSPLHF. The CDR3 bases are TGTGCCAGCAGGGCCGGGACAGGAAGCTCCTATAATTCACCCCTCCACTTT.

The V call is TRBV7-3, the J call TRBJ2-1, with D maybe TRBD1 (6 bases). The CDR3 contains 13 residues. Germline V lookup: CDR1 SGHTA, CDR2 FQGTGA. With 2 bases removed from V and 9 bases from J, the gap between germline ends came to 11 bases. CDR3 region: CASSLGTRTEQFF. DNA of the CDR3: TGTGCCAGCAGCTTAGGGACAAGGACTGAGCAGTTCTTC. The complete variable domain, with remaining parts taken from reference TRBV7-3 and TRBJ2-1, reads GAGVSQTPSNKVTEKGKYVELRCDPISGHTALYWYRQSLGQGPEFLIYFQGTGAADDSGLPNDRFFAVRPEGSVSTLKIQRTERGDSAVYLCASSLGTRTEQFFGPGTRLTVL.

The rearrangement links TRBV4-1 to TRBJ2-6, with D possibly being TRBD2 (6 bases). CDR1 and CDR2 (germline): MGHRA, YSYEKL. The CDR3 covers 17 residues. Trimming removed 1 base from V and 3 bases from J, with 13 bases in between. CDR3 nucleotides: TGCGCCAGCAGCCAAGCCATGGGGGGTAGTGGGGCCAACGTCCTGACTTTC. It is translated as CASSQAMGGSGANVLTF.

This clone has a handful of counts. The chain is built from TRBV14 and TRBJ1-1; a weak D match, TRBD1 (6 bases). Trimming cost V 1 base and J 0 bases, with 12 bases left between them. The CDR3 contains 16 residues. Germline CDR1 and CDR2: SGHDN and FVKESK. The CDR3 DNA reads as TGTGCCAGCAGCCAAGGTCCGGGACAAATGAACACTGAAGCTTTCTTT. It yields the protein CASSQGPGQMNTEAFF.

The rearrangement joins TRBV11-2 to TRBJ1-2; 9 nucleotides line up with TRBD1. Germline trimming cut 1 base from V and 0 bases from J; bases unmatched to any gene: 12. CDR1 is SGHAT and CDR2 is FQNNGV in the germline V gene. The CDR3 is 19 amino acids. The CDR3 is CASSLGGQGDSRANYGYTF. For the CDR3, the DNA is TGTGCCAGCAGCTTAGGGGGACAGGGTGATTCTCGGGCTAACTATGGCTACACCTTC.

The chain carries TRBV6-6 and TRBJ1-1; TRBD1 matches at 8 bases. The V gene end was trimmed by 5 bases and the J gene end by 0 bases; junction bases not matched to a gene: 2. There are 14 residues in the CDR3. Germline CDR1 is MNHNY and CDR2 is SVGAGI (reference sequence). CDR3 amino acids: CASSRTGMNTEAFF. CDR3 nucleotide sequence: TGTGCCAGCAGTAGGACAGGGATGAACACTGAAGCTTTCTTT.

The chain recombines TRBV4-1 with TRBJ2-1; D gene uncertain. CDR1 and CDR2 from the germline V gene are MGHRA and YSYEKL. This CDR3 region has 16 residues. V lost 1 base, J lost 3 bases, and 13 bases lay in between. The CDR3 loop reads CASSQVVGSFYNEQFF. CDR3 in DNA: TGCGCCAGCAGCCAAGTCGTGGGTAGTTTCTACAATGAGCAGTTCTTC.

The rearrangement joins TRBV6-5 to TRBJ2-7, with 10 bases aligning to TRBD2. The CDR3 loop spans 14 amino acids. CDR1 is MNHEY and CDR2 is SVGAGI in the germline V gene. V shed 2 bases and J 4 bases; nucleotides not matched to a gene: 2. In nucleotides, the CDR3 is TGTGCCAGCAGTTACAGGACTAGCGGTTACGAGCAGTACTTC. This gives the protein CASSYRTSGYEQYF.

CDR3 protein: CASSFSRDTQYF. Written as DNA, the CDR3 is TGTGCCAGCAGTTTTAGCAGGGATACGCAGTATTTT. V is TRBV27 and J is TRBJ2-3; D not certain. The CDR3 has 12 amino acids. Trimming took 3 bases from V and 6 from J, leaving 7 bases between them. CDR1 and CDR2 (germline): MNHEY, SMNVEV (reference sequence).

The J gene is TRBJ2-3, the V gene TRBV3-1 (or the pseudogene TRBV3-2), with 10 bases lining up with TRBD2. Trimming cost V 6 bases and J 2 bases; bases outside gene matches: 5. This CDR3 region has 15 residues. Germline CDR1 is LGHDT and CDR2 is YNNKEL (reference sequence). Here the CDR3 reads CASRSTSGVTDTQYF. DNA for the CDR3: TGTGCCAGCAGGTCAACTAGCGGGGTCACAGATACGCAGTATTTT.

This chain links TRBV18 with TRBJ1-5; a possible D gene is TRBD1 (6 bases). CDR3 length: 15 amino acids. Trimming took off 2 bases at V and 3 bases at J, with 11 bases between the two ends. Germline values: CDR1 KGHSH, CDR2 LQKENI. The CDR3 DNA sequence: TGTGCCAGCTCACCAACAACAGGGCTCAATCAGCCCCAGCATTTT. This sequence encodes CASSPTTGLNQPQHF.

The chain employs TRBV6-2 or TRBV6-3 and TRBJ2-7; D is ambiguous. V lost 6 bases, J lost 3 bases, and 9 bases lay in between. The CDR3 is 12 amino acids. The germline gives CDR1 MNHEY, CDR2 SVGEGT. The CDR3 region has the DNA TGTGCCAGCAGCGCACAGTTCTACGAGCAGTACTTC. Its protein is CASSAQFYEQYF.

This chain joins TRBV25-1 and TRBJ2-5; D is possibly TRBD1 or TRBD2 (5 bases each). V dropped 2 bases and J dropped 4 bases, with 14 bases sitting between them. From germline, CDR1 is MGHDK and CDR2 SYGVNS. The CDR3 length is 15 residues. CDR3 in amino acids: CASSERPGTGETQYF. For the CDR3, the DNA is TGTGCCAGCAGTGAAAGGCCAGGGACGGGAGAGACCCAGTACTTC.

This clone has a handful of counts. The rearrangement links TRBV24-1 to TRBJ2-5, with TRBD2 matching 10 bases. The CDR3 runs to 16 residues. Germline CDR1 KGHDR, CDR2 SFDVKD. The V and J ends lost 2 bases and 2 bases, in that order; junction bases with no gene match: 4. CDR3: CATSDSSGGGQETQYF. The CDR3 DNA follows: TGTGCCACCAGTGATTCCAGCGGGGGGGGTCAAGAGACCCAGTACTTC.

This chain's CDR3 is CASSLKLGSYYTDTQYF. CDR3 in DNA: TGTGCCAGCAGTCTTAAACTCGGGTCTTATTATACAGATACGCAGTATTTT. The chain joins TRBV3-1 (or the pseudogene TRBV3-2) to TRBJ2-3; D is unclear. V was pared by 6 bases and J by 3 bases, with 22 bases between. The CDR3 runs 17 residues. Germline V lookup: CDR1 LGHDT, CDR2 YNNKEL (reference sequence).

The CDR3 DNA sequence: TGTGCCAGGACTAAAAGGGGAGATCAGCCCCAGCATTTT. Protein sequence: CARTKRGDQPQHF. The chain has TRBV19 and TRBJ1-5; tentatively, D is TRBD1 (5 bases). CDR1 LNHDA and CDR2 SQIVND come from the germline V gene (reference sequence). The CDR3 spans 13 residues. V was trimmed by 9 bases and J by 5 bases, leaving 14 bases between them.

This rearrangement joins TRBV5-1 to TRBJ2-3; 10 positions agree with TRBD2. CDR3 size: 17 residues. J lost 2 bases, V lost 4 bases, and 10 bases had no gene match. CDR1 and CDR2 from the germline V gene are SGHRS and YFSETQ. The CDR3 DNA follows: TGCGCCAGCAGCACCGACCCTAGCGGGGGTGACACAGATACGCAGTATTTT. Translation: CASSTDPSGGDTDTQYF.

In nucleotides, the CDR3 is TGTGCCAGCAGTCCGCCGGGACAGGGGAGTCTTGGGTATGGCTACACCTTC. Translation: CASSPPGQGSLGYGYTF. This sequence joins TRBV28 and TRBJ1-2; 10 positions match TRBD1. V lost 5 bases, J lost 5 bases, and 14 bases stayed unmatched. The CDR3 totals 17 residues. The germline CDR1 and CDR2 sequences are MDHEN and SYDVKM.

This chain uses TRBV7-2 with TRBJ2-5, with unresolved D. Germline CDR1 reads SGHTA; CDR2 reads FQGNSA. Trimming shortened V by 3 bases and J by 5 bases, and 10 bases separated the two germline ends. The CDR3 covers 13 residues. The chain's CDR3 is CASSFILWETQYF. The CDR3 DNA is TGTGCCAGCAGCTTTATCCTCTGGGAGACCCAGTACTTC.

The CDR3 region has the DNA TGTGCCAGCAGTGAGGTCAGGGGGGGAGAGACCCAGTACTTC. Its protein product is CASSEVRGGETQYF. The rearrangement joins TRBV6-1 to TRBJ2-5, with D tentatively TRBD1 or TRBD2 (7 bases each). The ends were cut back, 3 bases at V and 4 bases at J, with 12 bases in the middle. The CDR3 is 14 residues long. Germline assignment: CDR1 MNHNS and CDR2 SASEGT.